This TCR beta chain is from a study of blood T cell repertoires in COVID-19 (dated by TCRdb to 2020 to 2022). For context, the study as a whole: Samples covering the acute and convalescent phases of COVID-19 were provided by collaborators in the United States, Italy and Spain. The material from the prospective study consisted of cDNA or gDNA derived from T cells, B-cell-depleted T cells, or PBMCs. The dataset comprised deeply sampled blood TCRbeta repertoires from subjects exposed to, actively infected with, or recovered from COVID-19. The repertoires were released in a freely available public database intended as a resource for research on the immune response to SARS-CoV-2. The samples were drawn from the first 160 participants of the ongoing ImmuneRACE study and from 950 to 1,500 subjects provided by 6 global collaborators. A de-identified subject ID, COVID-19 status, age in years and sex were almost always included in the sample metadata. Where available, HLA class I and class II types were taken from metadata supplied by the sample provider and were not determined by assay-based typing. Results the study describes overall, beyond this receptor: How much clinical and demographic metadata was included differed by source and by participant, and the metadata was provided uncurated.

In regard to this clone: Its antigen is still unknown. No much larger clone exists at a distance of one base, and base qualities are not known.

TCRbeta CDR3 regions were amplified from genomic DNA by means of the immunoSEQ Assay, a bias-controlled multiplex PCR. For the original study's pipeline: Within the assay, amplification of reference gene primers was used to estimate how many nucleated cells each sample contained. Sequence reads were collapsed and filtered to measure the absolute abundance of every unique TCRbeta CDR3 rearrangement. Productive Simpson clonality was computed per sample as the square root of Simpson's diversity index over productive rearrangements. TCRdb's version of the immuneACCESS table is confined to in-frame rearrangements and falls short of the full clone set. An unresolved V gene accounts for under half of the shortfall where checked; the remainder is of unknown origin. V and J calls and clone size are given by that table; D and trimming were obtained from the DNA. The sample records 310,000 or so clones, around 87% of which are singletons. The ten largest account for 1% of the sample.

Whole blood was collected in K2EDTA tubes by collaborating institutions according to the institutions' own protocols. For TCRbeta analysis, collaborators shipped samples in one of three forms: frozen whole blood, isolated PBMCs, or DNA extracted from either of those sample types. The CDR3 sequence holds 15 residues, the cysteine and phenylalanine included. This entry keeps only the CDR3 DNA: 45 bases, framed from base 1. CDR1 MRHNA and CDR2 SNTAGT were looked up in the germline V gene. Compared with germline, V lacks 2 bases and J lacks 6 bases; bases without a gene match: 7. The sample consisted of peripheral blood. The chain is assembled from TRBV6-4 and TRBJ2-1; TRBD2 matches 7 bases in the middle. This sequence originates from a man in his fifties or sixties with active or convalescent COVID-19. The nucleotide sequence is given as TGTGCCAGCAGTGACGTTGGAGCGGGGCGCAATGAGCAGTTCTTC. Its product reads: CASSDVGAGRNEQFF.